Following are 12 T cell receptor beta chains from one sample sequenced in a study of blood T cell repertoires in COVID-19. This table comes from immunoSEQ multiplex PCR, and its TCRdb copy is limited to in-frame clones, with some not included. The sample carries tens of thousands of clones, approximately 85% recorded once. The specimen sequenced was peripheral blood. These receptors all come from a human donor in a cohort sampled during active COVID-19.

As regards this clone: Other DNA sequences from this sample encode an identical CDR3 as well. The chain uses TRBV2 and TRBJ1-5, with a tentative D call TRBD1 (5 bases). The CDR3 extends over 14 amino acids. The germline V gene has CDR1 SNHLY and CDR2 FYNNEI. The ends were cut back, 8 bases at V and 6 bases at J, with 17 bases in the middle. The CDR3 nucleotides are TGTGCCAGCGGACCGGGGGTGGGGGGTCAGCCCCAGCATTTT. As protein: CASGPGVGGQPQHF.

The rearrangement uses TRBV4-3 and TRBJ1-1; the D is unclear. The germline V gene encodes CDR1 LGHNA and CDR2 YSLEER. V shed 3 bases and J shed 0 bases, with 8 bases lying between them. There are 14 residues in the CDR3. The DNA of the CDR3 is TGCGCCAGCAGCCAGGGCCTGATGAACACTGAAGCTTTCTTT. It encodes CASSQGLMNTEAFF.

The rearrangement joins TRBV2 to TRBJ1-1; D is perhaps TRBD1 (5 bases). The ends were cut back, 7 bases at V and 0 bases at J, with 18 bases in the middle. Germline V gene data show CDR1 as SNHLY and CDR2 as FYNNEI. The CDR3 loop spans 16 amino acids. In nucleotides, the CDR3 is TGTGCCAGCACACAACAGGATCTCCTCATGAACACTGAAGCTTTCTTT. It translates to CASTQQDLLMNTEAFF.

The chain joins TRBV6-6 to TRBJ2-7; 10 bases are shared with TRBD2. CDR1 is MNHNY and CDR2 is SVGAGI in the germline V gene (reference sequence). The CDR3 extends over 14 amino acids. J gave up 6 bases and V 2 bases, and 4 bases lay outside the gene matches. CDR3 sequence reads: CASSYERGGPEQYF. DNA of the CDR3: TGTGCCAGCAGTTACGAGCGGGGGGGCCCCGAGCAGTACTTC.

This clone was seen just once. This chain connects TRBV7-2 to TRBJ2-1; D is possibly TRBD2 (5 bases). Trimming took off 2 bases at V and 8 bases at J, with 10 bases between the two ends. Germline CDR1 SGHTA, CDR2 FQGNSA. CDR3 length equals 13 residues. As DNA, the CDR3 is TGTGCCAGCAGCTTATTTCCGCGGGATGAGCAGTTCTTC. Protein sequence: CASSLFPRDEQFF.

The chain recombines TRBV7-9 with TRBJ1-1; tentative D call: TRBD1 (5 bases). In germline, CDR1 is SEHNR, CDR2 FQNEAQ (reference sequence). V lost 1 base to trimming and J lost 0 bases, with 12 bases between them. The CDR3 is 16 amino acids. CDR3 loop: CASSLGGDYLNTEAFF. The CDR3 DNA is TGTGCCAGCAGCTTAGGCGGGGACTACTTGAACACTGAAGCTTTCTTT.

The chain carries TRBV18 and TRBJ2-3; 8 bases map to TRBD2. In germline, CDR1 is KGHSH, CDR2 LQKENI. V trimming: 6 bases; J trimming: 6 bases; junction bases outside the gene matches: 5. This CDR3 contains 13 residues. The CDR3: CASSGGAGDTQYF. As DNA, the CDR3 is TGTGCCAGCTCCGGGGGGGCCGGGGATACGCAGTATTTT.

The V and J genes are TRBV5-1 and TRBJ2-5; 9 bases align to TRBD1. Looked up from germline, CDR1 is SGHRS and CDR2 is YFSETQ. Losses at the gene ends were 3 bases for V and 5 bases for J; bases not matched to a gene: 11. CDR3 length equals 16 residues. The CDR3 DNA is TGCGCCAGCAGCTCCTTTTCGGACAGGGGAAGGGAGACCCAGTACTTC. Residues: CASSSFSDRGRETQYF. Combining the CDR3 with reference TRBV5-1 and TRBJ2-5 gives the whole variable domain KAGVTQTPRYLIKTRGQQVTLSCSPISGHRSVSWYQQTPGQGLQFLFEYFSETQRNKGNFPGRFSGRQFSNSRSEMNVSTLELGDSALYLCASSSFSDRGRETQYFGPGTRLLVL.

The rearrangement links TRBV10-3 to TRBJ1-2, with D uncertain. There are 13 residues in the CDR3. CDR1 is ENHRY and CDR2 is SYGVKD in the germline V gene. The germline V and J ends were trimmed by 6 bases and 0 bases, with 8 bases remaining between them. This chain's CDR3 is CAISPGSNYGYTF. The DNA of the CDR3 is TGTGCCATCAGCCCCGGTTCTAACTATGGCTACACCTTC.

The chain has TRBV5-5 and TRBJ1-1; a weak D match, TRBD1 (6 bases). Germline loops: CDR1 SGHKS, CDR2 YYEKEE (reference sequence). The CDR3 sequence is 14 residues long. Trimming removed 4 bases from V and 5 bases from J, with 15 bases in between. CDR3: CASSITGSWTEAFF. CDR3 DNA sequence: TGTGCCAGCAGCATCACAGGGTCTTGGACTGAAGCTTTCTTT.

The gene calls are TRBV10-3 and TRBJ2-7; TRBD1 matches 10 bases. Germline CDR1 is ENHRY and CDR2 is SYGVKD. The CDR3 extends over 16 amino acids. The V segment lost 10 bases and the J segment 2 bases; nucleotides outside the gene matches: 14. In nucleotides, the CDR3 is TGTGCCACCTCGACAGGGGGCAGTCCCCGTACCTACGAGCAGTACTTC. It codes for CATSTGGSPRTYEQYF.

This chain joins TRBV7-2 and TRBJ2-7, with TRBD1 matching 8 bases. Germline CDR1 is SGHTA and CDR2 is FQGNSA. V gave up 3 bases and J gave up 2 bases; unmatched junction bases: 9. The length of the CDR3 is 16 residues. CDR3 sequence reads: CASSFRTGGITYEQYF. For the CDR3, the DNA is TGTGCCAGCAGCTTCCGAACAGGGGGGATTACCTACGAGCAGTACTTC.